This T cell receptor (beta chain) stems from a study of blood T cells in healthy people across ages. Broader study findings: Estimated diversity across one million T cells was deemed an underestimate.

Comment on this clonotype: Antigen specificity is unknown.

For the second PCR, which ran for about 6 to 11 cycles, a sample-barcoded 5' primer and a J-beta primer mix were used. TCRdb reanalysed the 5' RACE reads using MiXCR and keeps one entry per CDR3 protein. The sample has hundreds of thousands of distinct CDR3 sequences; roughly 25% are singletons. The CDR3 contains 16 residues. Per the germline V gene, CDR1 is LGHDT and CDR2 is YNNKEL (reference sequence). The V and J ends lost 3 bases and 2 bases, in that order; junction bases with no gene match: 7. These data were also reused for a study on T cells of mothers and their children. As that study records: TCR recombination output is shaped by thymic selection similarly in related and unrelated pairs.

This TCR was recovered from a boy aged 5-17 years in good health. Sequencing input: blood. This chain uses TRBV3-1 with TRBJ2-1; 7 bases align to TRBD2. CDR3 nucleotide sequence: TGTGCCAGCAGCCAGCTCACTAGCGACACCTACAATGAGCAGTTCTTC. Residues: CASSQLTSDTYNEQFF.